The 3 T cell receptor beta chains reported below all come from one sample, sequenced in a study of CD8+ T cells in alopecia areata. Extraction and reverse transcription of RNA yielded cDNA as the sequencing template. Clones were sequenced by immunoSEQ multiplex PCR, and TCRdb holds only the in-frame ones, with some missing. The sample holds 150,000 to 200,000 clones, around 64% seen once. The starting material was CD8+ T cells sorted from blood, obtained at week 0. All receptors derive from a human donor with alopecia areata.

V is TRBV5-6 and J is TRBJ2-5; D unclear. V was shortened by 4 bases and J by 2 bases, with 3 bases between the two germline ends. Germline loops: CDR1 SGHDT, CDR2 YYEEEE. The CDR3 runs 11 residues. The CDR3 coding sequence is TGTGCCAGCAGCCCACAAGAGACCCAGTACTTC. Amino acids: CASSPQETQYF.

This clone was detected a few times. The chain combines TRBV7-9 with TRBJ1-1; D is ambiguous. The CDR3 consists of 16 residues. Germline CDR1 SEHNR, CDR2 FQNEAQ (reference sequence). The V gene lost 4 bases and the J gene lost 4 bases, with 19 bases spanning the gap. CDR3 sequence: CASSSGPTGGSTEAFF. The DNA of the CDR3 is TGTGCCAGCAGCTCGGGCCCCACTGGCGGGAGCACTGAAGCTTTCTTT.

The CDR3 DNA reads as TGTGCCAGCAGCTTAGGTCCAGCGTACCAAGAGACCCAGTACTTC. This sequence encodes CASSLGPAYQETQYF. This rearrangement joins TRBV11-2 to TRBJ2-5; no definite D call. This CDR3 has 15 residues. Per germline, CDR1 SGHAT and CDR2 FQNNGV. Trimming removed 1 base at V and 0 bases at J, with 9 bases between.